The T cell receptor (beta chain) under discussion was sequenced for a study of technical replicates of blood from a handful of donors. Only in-frame clones appear in the TCRdb table, and some are missing; sequencing was by immunoSEQ multiplex PCR. Of tens of thousands of clones in the sample, approximately 92% were seen once. Germline CDR1 is SEHNR and CDR2 is FQNEAQ (reference sequence). This CDR3 has 16 amino acids. Trimming took 6 bases from V and 2 from J; bases not matched to a gene: 9. This chain uses TRBV7-9 with TRBJ1-3, with 8 bases that match TRBD1. This clonotype originated in a human donor in good health. The specimen sequenced was T cells isolated from PBMCs. CDR3 coding DNA: TGTGCCAGCAGACATCCAGGGGGCCGGGCTGGAAACACCATATATTTT. Translation gives CASRHPGGRAGNTIYF.